Below, 16 T cell receptor beta chains from the same sample are listed, as sequenced in a study of T cells in Graves' hyperthyroidism and ophthalmopathy. RNA transcripts provided the source from which TCR beta CDR3 regions were amplified. Initially, a first-round RT-PCR of the TCR CDR3 employed the HTBI primer set. TCRdb fed the multiplex PCR reads into MiXCR, producing one record per CDR3 protein. The repertoire includes fewer than 650,000 distinct CDR3 sequences, 46% of them detected once, and around 47% sits in the top ten. Sequencing was carried out using peripheral blood or thyroid tissue (not recorded which). These receptors came from an adult woman with Graves' disease, either hyperthyroidism or ophthalmopathy (not recorded which).

V usage is TRBV10-3 and J usage is TRBJ1-5; no clear D. CDR3 length: 13 amino acids. From germline, CDR1 is ENHRY and CDR2 SYGVKD. Trimming stripped 3 bases from V and 3 bases from J, with 6 bases between. DNA for the CDR3: TGTGCCATCAGTGAAGGCTACAATCAGCCCCAGCATTTT. Protein product: CAISEGYNQPQHF.

This clonotype was detected only a few times. This chain uses TRBV7-2 with TRBJ1-5; unclear D gene. V was pared by 6 bases and J by 6 bases, with 12 bases between. Germline CDR1 reads SGHTA; CDR2 reads FQGNSA. This CDR3 is built from 13 residues. CDR3 protein: CASSDGRGQPQHF. The CDR3 DNA reads TGTGCCAGCAGTGACGGACGGGGTCAGCCCCAGCATTTT.

Turning to this clonotype: It may be a read error: a sequence one base away is much more abundant. As DNA, the CDR3 is TGCGCCAGCAGCTCGGCACCGACGACTAACGAGCAGTACTTC. Translation: CASSSAPTTNEQYF. The chain employs TRBV15 and TRBJ2-7, with a tentative D call TRBD2 (5 bases). The CDR3 spans 14 residues. Germline loops: CDR1 LNHNV, CDR2 YYDKDF (reference sequence).

This chain links TRBV20-1 with TRBJ1-5, with no clear D. V lost 3 bases to trimming and J lost 11 bases, with 20 bases between them. Germline CDR1 reads DFQATT; CDR2 reads SNEGSKA (reference sequence). The CDR3 has 14 residues. CDR3 residues: CSASPRESWETQHF. The CDR3 nucleotides read TGCAGTGCTAGTCCGCGGGAGAGCTGGGAGACCCAGCATTTT.

The gene calls are TRBV29-1 and TRBJ2-7; TRBD2 is a possible D gene (5 bases). Trimming removed 4 bases at V and 3 bases at J, with 7 bases between. The CDR3 length is 11 residues. The germline V gene has CDR1 SQVTM and CDR2 ANQGSEA. CDR3 protein: CSVAEDYEQYF. As DNA, the CDR3 is TGCAGCGTTGCGGAGGACTACGAGCAGTACTTC.

This clonotype was observed many times. The chain recombines TRBV12-3 or TRBV12-4 with TRBJ1-2, with 7 bases aligning to TRBD1. The trim removed 7 bases at V and 3 bases at J, leaving 8 bases unmatched. There are 14 residues in the CDR3. CDR3: CASTQRGGYYGYTF. The DNA of the CDR3 is TGTGCCAGCACGCAGCGAGGGGGCTACTATGGCTACACCTTC.

This clonotype showed up many times. The chain carries TRBV7-2 and TRBJ2-7; D possibly corresponds to TRBD1 (6 bases). Looked up from germline, CDR1 is SGHTA and CDR2 is FQGNSA. The germline V and J ends were trimmed by 5 bases and 0 bases, with 11 bases remaining between them. The CDR3 spans 14 residues. In DNA form, the CDR3 reads TGTGCCAGCAGCCTGACAGGTAGCTCCTACGAGCAGTACTTC. Translation: CASSLTGSSYEQYF.

The CDR3 sequence is CATSDALTGGDTQYF. In nucleotides, the CDR3 is TGTGCCACCAGTGATGCGCTTACTGGAGGAGATACGCAGTATTTT. The V call is TRBV24-1, the J call TRBJ2-3; tentatively, D is TRBD2 (5 bases). V lost 3 bases and J lost 5, with 14 bases in between. CDR1 and CDR2 from the germline V gene are KGHDR and SFDVKD. The CDR3 length is 15 residues.

This clonotype was observed at least ten times. The DNA for the CDR3 is TGTGCCAGCAGCTTGGGCACCCTGGGGGAAGCTTTCTTT. Its translation: CASSLGTLGEAFF. The rearrangement links TRBV11-3 to TRBJ1-1; no firm D call. The length of the CDR3 is 13 residues. V lost 3 bases and J 8 bases, leaving 13 bases between the germline ends. Germline V gene lookup returns CDR1 SGHNT and CDR2 YENEEA.

The CDR3: CASSEANAGAETQYF. Written as DNA, the CDR3 is TGTGCCAGCAGTGAAGCCAATGCAGGGGCAGAGACCCAGTACTTC. The chain combines TRBV2 with TRBJ2-5; tentatively, D is TRBD1 (6 bases). Germline loops: CDR1 SNHLY, CDR2 FYNNEI. This CDR3 has 15 amino acids. V was pared by 0 bases and J by 4 bases, with 12 bases between.

There are a few counts of this clonotype. The rearrangement uses TRBV28 and TRBJ2-2; no clear D. This CDR3 contains 14 residues. Germline V gene sequence: CDR1 MDHEN, CDR2 SYDVKM. The CDR3, as DNA: TGTGCTACTGGGGTGGAGACATTTGGCGGGGAGCTGTTTTTT. Protein: CATGVETFGGELFF.

This clonotype was detected ten times or more. The rearrangement links TRBV20-1 to TRBJ2-5; 9 bases fit TRBD1. The CDR3 is made up of 13 amino acids. Germline CDR1 reads DFQATT; CDR2 reads SNEGSKA (reference sequence). J gave up 4 bases and V 2 bases, and 2 bases lay outside the gene matches. The CDR3 bases are TGCAGTGCTAGATTACAGGGGGCAGAGACCCAGTACTTC. It codes for CSARLQGAETQYF.

This chain uses TRBV7-2 with TRBJ1-2; 7 bases agree with TRBD1. The CDR3 extends over 13 amino acids. Germline V gene sequence: CDR1 SGHTA, CDR2 FQGNSA. Trimming at V came to 3 bases and at J to 8 bases, leaving 6 bases not matched to a gene. DNA for the CDR3: TGTGCCAGCAGCTTTGGGACAGACGAGGGCTACACCTTC. Amino acids: CASSFGTDEGYTF.

This clonotype was seen ten or more times. The chain is built from TRBV20-1 and TRBJ1-4; D remains unclear. V was pared by 3 bases and J by 0 bases, with 8 bases between. Germline V CDR1 and CDR2: DFQATT, SNEGSKA (reference sequence). This CDR3 is built from 14 residues. The CDR3 loop is CSASPGATNEKLFF. In DNA form, the CDR3 reads TGCAGTGCTAGCCCCGGGGCAACTAATGAAAAACTGTTTTTT.

Worth noting for this clonotype: A much larger clone differs by one base, so this may be a read error. The chain has TRBV7-9 and TRBJ1-4; D unclear. V gave up 5 bases and J gave up 3 bases, with 16 bases separating them. The CDR3 runs to 16 residues. Germline V gene lookup returns CDR1 SEHNR and CDR2 FQNEAQ (reference sequence). As DNA, the CDR3 is TGTGCCAGCAGCCCCCGCGCAGCCGGGGCTAATGAAAAACTGTTTTTT. Its protein is CASSPRAAGANEKLFF.

This clonotype was counted between two and nine times. The V gene is TRBV19, the J gene TRBJ2-5; D is possibly TRBD2 (5 bases). Germline V lookup: CDR1 LNHDA, CDR2 SQIVND (reference sequence). This CDR3 spans 13 amino acids. V was cut by 1 base and J by 5 bases, with 8 bases left in between. CDR3 loop: CASSIAGEETQYF. The DNA for the CDR3 is TGTGCCAGTAGTATAGCCGGGGAGGAGACCCAGTACTTC.